The 28 T cell receptor beta chains below all came from one sample that was sequenced in a study of shared clonotypes between healthy human individuals. The assay was immunoSEQ multiplex PCR, and TCRdb's table has in-frame clones only and misses some. The table lists roughly 1 million clones, about 84% of them singletons, with more than 0.45% in the top ten. The material sequenced was memory CD4+ T cells from PBMCs. Subset of the sample: CD45RA-negative fraction. All receptors derive from a man aged 18 to 29 in good health. Some clones in this sample may be carry-over from other donors' samples.

This clone was counted a few times. The chain combines TRBV29-1 with TRBJ1-1; D might be TRBD1 (6 bases). Germline assignment: CDR1 SQVTM and CDR2 ANQGSEA. The V and J ends lost 3 bases and 11 bases respectively, with 16 bases between them. There are 12 residues in the CDR3. This chain's CDR3 is CSVEQGLLGAFF. As DNA, the CDR3 is TGCAGCGTTGAGCAGGGGCTGCTAGGTGCTTTCTTT. The variable domain in full, completed from reference TRBV29-1 and TRBJ1-1, reads SAVISQKPSRDICQRGTSLTIQCQVDSQVTMMFWYRQQPGQSLTLIATANQGSEATYESGFVIDKFPISRPNLTFSTLTVSNMSPEDSSIYLCSVEQGLLGAFFGQGTRLTVV.

V is TRBV4-3 and J is TRBJ1-2; D gene unclear. The CDR3 is 15 amino acids. CDR1 and CDR2 from the germline V gene are LGHNA and YSLEER. The ends were cut back, 0 bases at V and 1 base at J, with 9 bases in the middle. CDR3 DNA sequence: TGCGCCAGCAGCCAAGACAGTAGCGGTAACTATGGCTACACCTTC. Protein sequence: CASSQDSSGNYGYTF.

The gene calls are TRBV7-2 and TRBJ2-3; D is ambiguous. Trimming took off 4 bases at V and 2 bases at J, with 10 bases between the two ends. There are 14 residues in the CDR3. Germline lookup yields CDR1 SGHTA and CDR2 FQGNSA. CDR3 protein: CASSSFVATDTQYF. CDR3 sequence (DNA): TGTGCCAGCAGCTCTTTCGTAGCCACAGATACGCAGTATTTT.

A remark on this clone: Other DNA sequences within the sample encode an identical CDR3. The J gene is TRBJ2-2, the V gene TRBV28; 7 bases fit TRBD2. V was pared by 8 bases and J by 3 bases, with 9 bases of the junction left unmatched. Looked up from germline, CDR1 is MDHEN and CDR2 is SYDVKM. The length of the CDR3 is 15 residues. This CDR3 is CASGPGGRDTGELFF. The DNA of the CDR3 is TGTGCCAGCGGCCCGGGAGGCCGGGACACCGGGGAGCTGTTTTTT.

J is TRBJ2-2 and V is TRBV15, with unresolved D. V shed 0 bases and J shed 4 bases, with 6 bases lying between them. This CDR3 region has 14 residues. CDR1 LNHNV and CDR2 YYDKDF come from the germline V gene (reference sequence). The CDR3 protein is CATSRDVFTGELFF. In DNA, the CDR3 is TGTGCCACCAGCAGAGATGTGTTCACCGGGGAGCTGTTTTTT.

A few counts support this clone. This chain links TRBV28 with TRBJ2-7, with 9 nucleotides matching TRBD1. Germline loops: CDR1 MDHEN, CDR2 SYDVKM. The CDR3 sequence is 15 residues long. J lost 4 bases, V lost 3 bases, and 7 bases had no gene match. CDR3 sequence: CASSFSGTGSYEQYF. Here the CDR3 DNA reads TGTGCCAGCAGTTTTTCCGGGACAGGGAGTTACGAGCAGTACTTC.

This clone showed up just a few times. This rearrangement joins TRBV5-1 to TRBJ2-7; D is unresolved. Trimming left V 5 bases short and J 7 bases short, with 16 bases between. Per the germline V gene, CDR1 is SGHRS and CDR2 is YFSETQ. This CDR3 has 13 amino acids. This CDR3 is CASRLDGMLEQYF. The DNA of the CDR3 is TGCGCCAGCAGGCTGGACGGCATGTTGGAGCAGTACTTC.

The chain couples TRBV7-2 to TRBJ2-5; 8 bases agree with TRBD2. Losses at the gene ends were 2 bases for V and 3 bases for J; bases not matched to a gene: 5. In germline, CDR1 is SGHTA, CDR2 FQGNSA. CDR3 size: 15 residues. CDR3 DNA sequence: TGTGCCAGCAGCTTATACGGGACTAGAGAAGAGACCCAGTACTTC. As protein: CASSLYGTREETQYF.

This chain links TRBV6-1 with TRBJ1-5; a possible D gene is TRBD1 (5 bases). The germline V gene has CDR1 MNHNS and CDR2 SASEGT. V was pared by 1 base and J by 7 bases, with 17 bases between. The CDR3 spans 16 residues. Here the CDR3 reads CASSEVQRGVGQPQHF. CDR3 sequence (DNA): TGTGCCAGCAGTGAAGTACAGAGGGGAGTAGGCCAGCCCCAGCATTTT.

V gene TRBV18 combines with J gene TRBJ2-5; 7 nucleotides agree with TRBD1. CDR3 length: 14 amino acids. The V and J ends lost 4 bases and 5 bases, in that order; junction bases with no gene match: 7. Germline CDR1 is KGHSH and CDR2 is LQKENI. The CDR3 sequence is CASSQDRVEETQYF. CDR3 coding DNA: TGTGCCAGCTCACAAGACAGGGTGGAGGAGACCCAGTACTTC.

Points on this clone: The same CDR3 can be traced to other DNA sequences in this sample. The chain joins TRBV5-4 to TRBJ2-2; TRBD1 might be the D (5 bases). The germline CDR1 and CDR2 sequences are SGHNT and YYREEE (reference sequence). The V end was cut by 4 bases, the J end by 1 base, with 8 bases between. The CDR3 extends over 14 amino acids. CDR3 region: CASSLGQNTGELFF. In DNA, the CDR3 is TGTGCCAGCAGCCTCGGACAGAACACCGGGGAGCTGTTTTTT.

The rearrangement uses TRBV5-8 and TRBJ2-3; maybe TRBD2 (6 bases). V lost 4 bases and J 0 bases, leaving 12 bases between the germline ends. The CDR3 length is 15 residues. Per the germline V gene, CDR1 is SGHTS and CDR2 is YDEGEE. As DNA, the CDR3 is TGTGCCAGCAGCCCCAGGACTACTAGCACAGATACGCAGTATTTT. Amino acid sequence: CASSPRTTSTDTQYF.

This rearrangement joins TRBV6-5 to TRBJ1-1; TRBD1 matches 7 bases. Per the germline V gene, CDR1 is MNHEY and CDR2 is SVGAGI. V was pared by 6 bases and J by 5 bases, with 12 bases of the junction left unmatched. The CDR3 is made up of 15 amino acids. This CDR3 is CASREGSGGRTEAFF. The CDR3 nucleotides are TGTGCCAGCAGGGAGGGATCAGGGGGTCGAACTGAAGCTTTCTTT.

The V gene is TRBV28, the J gene TRBJ2-7; D remains unclear. This CDR3 is built from 11 residues. The V end lost 8 bases, the J end lost 3 bases, and 8 bases lay between the germline ends. CDR1 MDHEN and CDR2 SYDVKM come from the germline V gene. This chain's CDR3 is CASLGNYEQYF. In nucleotides, the CDR3 is TGTGCCAGCTTAGGGAACTACGAGCAGTACTTC.

This chain joins TRBV7-9 and TRBJ1-2; 10 nucleotides line up with TRBD1. The CDR3 contains 14 residues. V lost 5 bases and J lost 8; bases outside the gene matches: 8. In germline, CDR1 is SEHNR, CDR2 FQNEAQ (reference sequence). CDR3 region: CASSQGGTGDGYTF. The CDR3 DNA sequence: TGTGCCAGCAGCCAGGGTGGGACAGGGGACGGCTACACCTTC. Variable domain in full (rest from reference TRBV7-9 and TRBJ1-2): DTGVSQNPRHKITKRGQNVTFRCDPISEHNRLYWYRQTLGQGPEFLTYFQNEAQLEKSRLLSDRFSAERPKGSFSTLEIQRTEQGDSAMYLCASSQGGTGDGYTFGSGTRLTVV.

This clone was counted once. V usage is TRBV28 and J usage is TRBJ2-7; possibly TRBD2 for D (6 bases). The V end was cut by 4 bases, the J end by 1 base, with 11 bases between. Germline V CDR1 and CDR2: MDHEN, SYDVKM. The CDR3 is 14 residues long. CDR3: CASSSPGRSYEQYF. The CDR3 DNA reads as TGTGCCAGCAGTTCCCCGGGGAGGTCCTACGAGCAGTACTTC.

The rearrangement links TRBV10-3 to TRBJ2-1, with a weak D call TRBD2 (5 bases). The ends were cut back, 3 bases at V and 5 bases at J, with 14 bases in the middle. The CDR3 has 15 amino acids. Germline CDR1 ENHRY, CDR2 SYGVKD. CDR3 sequence: CAISDSKRVHNEQFF. In DNA, the CDR3 is TGTGCCATCAGTGACTCCAAGAGGGTGCACAATGAGCAGTTCTTC.

The chain recombines TRBV9 with TRBJ2-5, with unresolved D. Germline V gives CDR1 SGDLS, CDR2 YYNGEE. V lost 4 bases and J lost 5, with 12 bases in between. CDR3 length: 13 amino acids. CDR3 in DNA: TGTGCCAGCAGCCTAGGGTTTACGGAGACCCAGTACTTC. Its protein product is CASSLGFTETQYF.

V gene TRBV7-2 combines with J gene TRBJ1-2; a weak D match, TRBD1 (5 bases). The CDR3 has 12 amino acids. With 0 bases removed from V and 8 bases from J, the gap between germline ends came to 7 bases. Per the germline V gene, CDR1 is SGHTA and CDR2 is FQGNSA. CDR3 sequence (DNA): TGTGCCAGCAGCTTAGCGGGACGGGGCTACACCTTC. Translating it yields CASSLAGRGYTF.

The chain employs TRBV5-1 and TRBJ2-3, with no clear D. Trimming pared 1 base from V and 6 bases from J, leaving 12 bases between. CDR1 is SGHRS, CDR2 YFSETQ, per germline. The length of the CDR3 is 14 residues. CDR3: CASSLRLTRDTQYF. The CDR3 DNA sequence: TGCGCCAGCAGCTTGCGGCTCACCAGGGATACGCAGTATTTT.

The chain uses TRBV5-1 and TRBJ1-1; D not certain. The CDR3 extends over 14 amino acids. The V end lost 1 base, the J end lost 10 bases, and 17 bases lay between the germline ends. Germline CDR1 SGHRS, CDR2 YFSETQ. The CDR3 loop is CASSLPSEPLRAFF. CDR3 sequence (DNA): TGCGCCAGCAGCTTGCCTTCGGAACCGCTGAGAGCTTTCTTT.

J is TRBJ2-7 and V is TRBV28, with 10 bases matching TRBD1. The V and J ends lost 5 bases and 6 bases, in that order; junction bases with no gene match: 13. The CDR3 is made up of 16 amino acids. Looked up from germline, CDR1 is MDHEN and CDR2 is SYDVKM. The CDR3 DNA sequence: TGTGCCAGCAGTCGCCCATGGGGACAGGGGCAAGGCGAGCAGTACTTC. This gives the protein CASSRPWGQGQGEQYF.

The chain is built from TRBV25-1 and TRBJ1-5, with D possibly matching TRBD1 (6 bases). V lost 2 bases, J lost 3 bases, and 8 bases lay in between. The CDR3 sequence is 14 residues long. CDR1 is MGHDK, CDR2 SYGVNS, per germline. The CDR3 spells CASSEPGVNQPQHF. CDR3 in DNA: TGTGCCAGCAGTGAACCAGGGGTCAATCAGCCCCAGCATTTT.

This sequence joins TRBV28 and TRBJ1-6; 7 bases line up with TRBD1. Germline lookup yields CDR1 MDHEN and CDR2 SYDVKM. After removal of 6 bases from V and 5 bases from J, the junction contained 7 bases not matched to a gene. CDR3 size: 15 residues. The CDR3 nucleotides are TGTGCCAGCAGGACTCCCGGGACAGATAATTCACCCCTCCACTTT. It is translated as CASRTPGTDNSPLHF.

The chain combines TRBV5-1 with TRBJ2-7; possibly TRBD1 for D (5 bases). The CDR3 has 14 amino acids. Germline V lookup: CDR1 SGHRS, CDR2 YFSETQ. V lost 0 bases and J lost 5, with 12 bases in between. CDR3 amino acids: CASSLVTARHEQYF. The CDR3 nucleotides read TGCGCCAGCAGCTTGGTGACAGCTCGCCACGAGCAGTACTTC.

The V gene is TRBV2, the J gene TRBJ1-2; possibly TRBD1 for D (5 bases). The germline V gene encodes CDR1 SNHLY and CDR2 FYNNEI. There are 13 residues in the CDR3. V lost 4 bases, J lost 8 bases, and 14 bases lay in between. The CDR3 DNA sequence: TGTGCCAGCAGTGCTGGGGGTTTCTTCGGCTACACCTTC. Its protein is CASSAGGFFGYTF.

The chain carries TRBV18 and TRBJ1-5, with D perhaps matching TRBD1 (6 bases). CDR3 length: 15 amino acids. V lost 3 bases and J 9 bases, leaving 18 bases between the germline ends. Germline CDR1 reads KGHSH; CDR2 reads LQKENI. CDR3: CASSPGGGIRGPQHF. CDR3 sequence (DNA): TGTGCCAGCTCACCCGGGGGCGGGATTCGAGGGCCCCAGCATTTT.

V gene TRBV5-1 combines with J gene TRBJ2-7; tentatively, D is TRBD2 (5 bases). The V end was cut by 0 bases, the J end by 3 bases, with 10 bases between. The germline gives CDR1 SGHRS, CDR2 YFSETQ. This CDR3 has 14 residues. In nucleotides, the CDR3 is TGCGCCAGCAGCTTGGCGAGCGGATTCTACGAGCAGTACTTC. Translated, it gives CASSLASGFYEQYF.